Sequencing of this TCR beta chain was carried out in a study of spatial heterogeneity in lung cancer. Across the study: Sequence detection consistently recorded a greater number of beta-chain than alpha-chain sequences. Raw reads showed each unique TCR and UMI combination turning up more than ten times on average.

Per the germline V gene, CDR1 is LGHNA and CDR2 is YSLEER. Between the trimmed V and J ends, which lost 0 bases and 2 bases, there was a span of 7 bases. The CDR3 sequence is 14 residues long. This clonotype appeared many times. Time point meaning: blood at routine non-recurrence follow-up after resection. Material for sequencing was whole RNA from tumor, nontumor lung or frozen PBMC, left unsorted. TCRdb called the 5' RACE reads again in MiXCR, with one record for every CDR3 protein. This sample carries about 19,000 distinct CDR3 sequences, less than 12% of them seen once, and the ten largest clones take 35% to 45%.

Specimen: PBMCs, collected at follow-up. V usage is TRBV4-3 and J usage is TRBJ1-2, with D maybe TRBD1 (6 bases). The receptor's source is a female donor with early-stage non-small cell lung cancer. The CDR3 DNA is TGCGCCAGCAGCCAAGATAGGGGGAACTATGGCTACACCTTC. It translates to CASSQDRGNYGYTF.